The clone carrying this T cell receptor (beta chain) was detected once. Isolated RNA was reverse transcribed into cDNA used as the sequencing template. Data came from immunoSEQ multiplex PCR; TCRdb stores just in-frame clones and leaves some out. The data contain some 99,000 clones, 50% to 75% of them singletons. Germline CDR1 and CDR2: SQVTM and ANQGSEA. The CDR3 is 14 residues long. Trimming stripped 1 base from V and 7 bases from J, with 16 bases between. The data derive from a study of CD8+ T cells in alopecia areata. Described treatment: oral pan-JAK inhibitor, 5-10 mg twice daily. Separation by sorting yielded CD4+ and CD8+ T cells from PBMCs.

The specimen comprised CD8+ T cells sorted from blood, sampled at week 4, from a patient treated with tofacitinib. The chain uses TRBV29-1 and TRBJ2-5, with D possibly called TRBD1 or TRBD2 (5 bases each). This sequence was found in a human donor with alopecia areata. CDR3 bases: TGCAGCGTTGAAGGACAGTTCACTCGGGGGACCCAGTACTTC. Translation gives CSVEGQFTRGTQYF.